This TCR beta chain derives from a study of CD8+CD57+ T cells in acquired aplastic anemia. The germline CDR1 and CDR2 sequences are SGHTA and FQGNSA. The CDR3 sequence is 12 residues long. Between the trimmed V and J ends, which lost 1 base and 2 bases, there was a span of 3 bases. Genomic DNA, the template, was used for profiling of the TCR beta VDJ and CDR3. TCRdb reprocessed the reads via MiXCR and lists one record per CDR3 protein. This table holds about 180,000 distinct CDR3 sequences, about 60% found once. Study-level findings and limits: Patients had roughly 29 CD8+ CDR3 sequences in common with controls (the shared set). For CD8+ Simpson's diversity, patients and controls showed no significant difference.

By flow cytometry, patients selected for sequencing had shown an expansion of CD8+CD57+ cells. Every patient had severe acquired aplastic anemia. For this clonotype: Its antigen remains unknown. The CDR3 ends on some other residue instead of the conserved phenylalanine or tryptophan, so this is likely a read error.

The sequencing sample was made of sorted CD4+, CD8+, or CD8+CD57+ T cells (not recorded which) from PBMCs. The source is a human donor with aplastic anemia. V and J are TRBV7-2 and TRBJ2-7; D gene unclear. The CDR3 here is CASSLGAYEQYL. The CDR3 DNA follows: TGTGCCAGCAGCTTAGGGGCCTACGAGCAGTACCTC.